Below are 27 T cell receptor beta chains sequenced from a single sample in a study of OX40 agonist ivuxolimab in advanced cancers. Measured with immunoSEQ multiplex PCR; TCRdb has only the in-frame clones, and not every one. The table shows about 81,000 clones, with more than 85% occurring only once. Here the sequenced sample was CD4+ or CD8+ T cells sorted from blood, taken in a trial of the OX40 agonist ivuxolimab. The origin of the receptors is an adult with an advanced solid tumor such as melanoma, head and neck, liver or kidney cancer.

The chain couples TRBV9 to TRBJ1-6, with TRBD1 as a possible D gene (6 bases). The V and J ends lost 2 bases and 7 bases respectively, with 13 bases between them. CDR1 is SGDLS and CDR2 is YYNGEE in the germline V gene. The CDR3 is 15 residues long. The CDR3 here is CASSVIGTPNSPLHF. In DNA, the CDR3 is TGTGCCAGCAGCGTTATCGGGACACCCAATTCACCCCTCCACTTT. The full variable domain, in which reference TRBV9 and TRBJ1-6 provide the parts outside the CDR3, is DSGVTQTPKHLITATGQRVTLRCSPRSGDLSVYWYQQSLDQGLQFLIQYYNGEERAKGNILERFSAQQFPDLHSELNLSSLELGDSALYFCASSVIGTPNSPLHFGNGTRLTVT.

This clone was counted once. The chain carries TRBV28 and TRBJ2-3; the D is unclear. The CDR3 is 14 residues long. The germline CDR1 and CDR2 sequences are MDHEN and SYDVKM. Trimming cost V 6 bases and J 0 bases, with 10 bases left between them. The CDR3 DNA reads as TGTGCCAGCAGGCCACGGCCGAGCACAGATACGCAGTATTTT. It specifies CASRPRPSTDTQYF.

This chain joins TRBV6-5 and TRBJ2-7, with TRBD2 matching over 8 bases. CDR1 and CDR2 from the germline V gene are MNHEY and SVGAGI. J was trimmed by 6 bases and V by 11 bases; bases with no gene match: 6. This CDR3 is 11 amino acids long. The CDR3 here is CACRGGSEQYF. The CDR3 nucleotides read TGTGCCTGCCGCGGGGGGAGCGAGCAGTACTTC.

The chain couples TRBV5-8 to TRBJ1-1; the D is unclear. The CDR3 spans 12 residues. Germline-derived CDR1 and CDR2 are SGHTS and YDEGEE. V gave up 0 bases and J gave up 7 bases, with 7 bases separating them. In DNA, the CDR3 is TGTGCCAGCAGCTTGGGGGCGTTTGAAGCTTTCTTT. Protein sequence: CASSLGAFEAFF.

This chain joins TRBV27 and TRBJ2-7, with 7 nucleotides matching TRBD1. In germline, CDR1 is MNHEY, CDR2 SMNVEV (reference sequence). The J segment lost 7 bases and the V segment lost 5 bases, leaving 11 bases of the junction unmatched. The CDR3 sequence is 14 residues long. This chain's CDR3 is CASSAPSTGFEQYF. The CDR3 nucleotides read TGTGCCAGCAGTGCCCCATCGACAGGGTTTGAGCAGTACTTC.

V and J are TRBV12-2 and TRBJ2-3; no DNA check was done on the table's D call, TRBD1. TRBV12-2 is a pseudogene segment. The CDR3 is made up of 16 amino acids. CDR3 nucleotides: TGTGCAAGTCGCTTAGATCGATACAGGGTAATAGATACGCAGTATTTT. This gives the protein CASRLDRYRVIDTQYF.

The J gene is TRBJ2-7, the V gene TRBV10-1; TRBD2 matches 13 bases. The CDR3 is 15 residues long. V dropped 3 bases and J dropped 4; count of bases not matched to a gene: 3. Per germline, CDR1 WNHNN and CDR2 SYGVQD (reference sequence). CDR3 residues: CASSDRTSGGYEQYF. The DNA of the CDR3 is TGCGCCAGCAGTGATAGGACTAGCGGGGGATACGAGCAGTACTTC.

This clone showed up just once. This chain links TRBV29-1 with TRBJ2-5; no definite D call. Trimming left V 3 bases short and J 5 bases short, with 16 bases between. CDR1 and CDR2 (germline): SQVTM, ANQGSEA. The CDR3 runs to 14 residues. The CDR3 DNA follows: TGCAGCGTTGACGGTCTAATCCCCGCGGAGACCCAGTACTTC. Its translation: CSVDGLIPAETQYF. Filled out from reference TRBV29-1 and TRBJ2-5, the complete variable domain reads SAVISQKPSRDICQRGTSLTIQCQVDSQVTMMFWYRQQPGQSLTLIATANQGSEATYESGFVIDKFPISRPNLTFSTLTVSNMSPEDSSIYLCSVDGLIPAETQYFGPGTRLLVL.

Written as DNA, the CDR3 is TGTGCCAGCAGTTACACCAGCTCCTACAATGAGCAGTTCTTC. Residues: CASSYTSSYNEQFF. The chain uses TRBV6-5 and TRBJ2-1; D is ambiguous. V was trimmed by 2 bases and J by 0 bases, leaving 5 bases between them. From germline, CDR1 is MNHEY and CDR2 SVGAGI. The CDR3 extends over 14 amino acids.

The CDR3 reads CASSAKTGIGTEAFF. The CDR3 region has the DNA TGTGCCAGCAGCGCCAAGACAGGGATTGGTACTGAAGCTTTCTTT. The chain employs TRBV9 and TRBJ1-1; TRBD1 matches 7 bases. V trimming: 3 bases; J trimming: 5 bases; junction bases outside the gene matches: 10. This CDR3 contains 15 residues. Germline CDR1 SGDLS, CDR2 YYNGEE. The variable domain in full, with the rest retrieved from reference TRBV9 and TRBJ1-1, is DSGVTQTPKHLITATGQRVTLRCSPRSGDLSVYWYQQSLDQGLQFLIQYYNGEERAKGNILERFSAQQFPDLHSELNLSSLELGDSALYFCASSAKTGIGTEAFFGQGTRLTVV.

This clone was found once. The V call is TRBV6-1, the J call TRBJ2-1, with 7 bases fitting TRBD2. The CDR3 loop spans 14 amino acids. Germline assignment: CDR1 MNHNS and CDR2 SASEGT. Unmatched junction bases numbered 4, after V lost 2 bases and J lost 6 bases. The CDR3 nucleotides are TGTGCCAGCAGTGAACTACTAGCGTCCAATGAGCAGTTCTTC. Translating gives CASSELLASNEQFF.

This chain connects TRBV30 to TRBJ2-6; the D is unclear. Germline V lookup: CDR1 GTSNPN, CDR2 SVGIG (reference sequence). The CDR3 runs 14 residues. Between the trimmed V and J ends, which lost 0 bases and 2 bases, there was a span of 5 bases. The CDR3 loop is CAWSVRPGANVLTF. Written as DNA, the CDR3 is TGTGCCTGGAGTGTACGCCCTGGGGCCAACGTCCTGACTTTC.

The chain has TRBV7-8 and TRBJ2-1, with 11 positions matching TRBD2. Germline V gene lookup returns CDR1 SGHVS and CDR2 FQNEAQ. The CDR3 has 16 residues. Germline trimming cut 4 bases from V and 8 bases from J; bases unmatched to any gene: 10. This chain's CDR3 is CASSSKTSGTVDEQFF. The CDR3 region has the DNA TGTGCCAGCAGCTCCAAGACTAGCGGGACCGTGGATGAGCAGTTCTTC.

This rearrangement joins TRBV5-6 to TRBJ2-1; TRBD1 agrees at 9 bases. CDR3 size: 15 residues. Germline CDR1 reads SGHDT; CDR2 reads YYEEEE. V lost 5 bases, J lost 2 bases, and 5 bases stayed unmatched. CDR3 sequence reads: CASSQGQGAYNEQFF. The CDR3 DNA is TGTGCCAGCAGTCAGGGACAGGGCGCCTACAATGAGCAGTTCTTC.

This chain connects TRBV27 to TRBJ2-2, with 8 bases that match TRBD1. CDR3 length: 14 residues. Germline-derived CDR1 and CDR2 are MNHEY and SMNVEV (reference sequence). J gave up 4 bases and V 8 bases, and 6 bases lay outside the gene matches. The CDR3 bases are TGTGCCAGCGTACAGGGGGGAAGCACCGGGGAGCTGTTTTTT. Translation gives CASVQGGSTGELFF.

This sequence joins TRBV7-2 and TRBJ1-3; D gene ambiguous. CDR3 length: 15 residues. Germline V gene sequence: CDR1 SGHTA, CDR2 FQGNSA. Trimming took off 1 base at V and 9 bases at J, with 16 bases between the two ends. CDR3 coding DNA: TGTGCCAGCAGCTTAGTAAGAGGACCCGGGAGCACCATATATTTT. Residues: CASSLVRGPGSTIYF. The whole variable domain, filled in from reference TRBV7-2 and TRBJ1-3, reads GAGVSQSPSNKVTEKGKDVELRCDPISGHTALYWYRQSLGQGLEFLIYFQGNSAPDKSGLPSDRFSAERTGGSVSTLTIQRTQQEDSAVYLCASSLVRGPGSTIYFGEGSWLTVV.

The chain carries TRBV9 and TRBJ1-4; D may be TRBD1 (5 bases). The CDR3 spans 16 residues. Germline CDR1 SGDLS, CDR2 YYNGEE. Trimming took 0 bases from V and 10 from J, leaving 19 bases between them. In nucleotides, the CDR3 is TGTGCCAGCAGCGTAGGAAAGGACACCACCCTTCGAAAACTGTTTTTT. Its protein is CASSVGKDTTLRKLFF.

For the CDR3, the DNA is TGCGCCAGCAGCCAAGGGTTAGCGGGGGGCCTTTTGCCCTACAATGAGCAGTTCTTC. It is translated as CASSQGLAGGLLPYNEQFF. This sequence joins TRBV4-3 and TRBJ2-1; 10 bases align to TRBD2. The V and J ends lost 1 base and 2 bases, in that order; junction bases with no gene match: 11. CDR1 and CDR2 from the germline V gene are LGHNA and YSLEER. The CDR3 has 19 amino acids.

CDR3: CASSSRDNGNTIYF. CDR3 DNA sequence: TGTGCCAGTAGTAGCCGGGACAACGGAAACACCATATATTTT. J is TRBJ1-3 and V is TRBV19; possible D gene TRBD1, 6 bases. Trimming took off 4 bases at V and 4 bases at J, with 11 bases between the two ends. Germline V lookup: CDR1 LNHDA, CDR2 SQIVND (reference sequence). The CDR3 sequence is 14 residues long.

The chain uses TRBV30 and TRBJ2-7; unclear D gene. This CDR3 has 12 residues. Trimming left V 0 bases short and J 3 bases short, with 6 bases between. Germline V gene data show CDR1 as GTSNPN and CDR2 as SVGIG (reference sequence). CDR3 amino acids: CAWSVAGYEQYF. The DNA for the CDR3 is TGTGCCTGGAGTGTGGCCGGCTACGAGCAGTACTTC. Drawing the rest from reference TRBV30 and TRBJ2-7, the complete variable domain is SQTIHQWPATLVQPVGSPLSLECTVEGTSNPNLYWYRQAAGRGLQLLFYSVGIGQISSEVPQNLSASRPQDRQFILSSKKLLLSDSGFYLCAWSVAGYEQYFGPGTRLTVT.

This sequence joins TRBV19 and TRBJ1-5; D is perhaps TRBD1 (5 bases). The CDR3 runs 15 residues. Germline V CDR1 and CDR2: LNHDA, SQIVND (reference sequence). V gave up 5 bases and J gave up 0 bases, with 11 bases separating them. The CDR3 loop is CASSFGTISNQPQHF. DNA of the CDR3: TGTGCCAGTAGTTTCGGGACTATTAGCAATCAGCCCCAGCATTTT.

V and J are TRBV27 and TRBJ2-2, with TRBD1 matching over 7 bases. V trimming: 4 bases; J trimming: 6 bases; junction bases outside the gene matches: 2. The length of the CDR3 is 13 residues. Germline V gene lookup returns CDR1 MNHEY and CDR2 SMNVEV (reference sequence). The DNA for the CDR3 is TGTGCCAGCAGTTACCAGGGGGCCGGGGAGCTGTTTTTT. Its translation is CASSYQGAGELFF.

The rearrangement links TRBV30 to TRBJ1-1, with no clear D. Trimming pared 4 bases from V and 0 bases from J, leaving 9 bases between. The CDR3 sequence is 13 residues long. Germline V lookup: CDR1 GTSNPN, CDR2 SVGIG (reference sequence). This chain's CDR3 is CAWMTNLNTEAFF. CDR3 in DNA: TGTGCCTGGATGACAAACTTGAACACTGAAGCTTTCTTT.

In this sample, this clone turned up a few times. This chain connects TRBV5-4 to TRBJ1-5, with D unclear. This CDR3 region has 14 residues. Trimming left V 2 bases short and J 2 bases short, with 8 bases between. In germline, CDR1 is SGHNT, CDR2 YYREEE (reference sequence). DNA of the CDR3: TGTGCCAGCAGCTTCCATGAAGGCAATCAGCCCCAGCATTTT. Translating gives CASSFHEGNQPQHF.

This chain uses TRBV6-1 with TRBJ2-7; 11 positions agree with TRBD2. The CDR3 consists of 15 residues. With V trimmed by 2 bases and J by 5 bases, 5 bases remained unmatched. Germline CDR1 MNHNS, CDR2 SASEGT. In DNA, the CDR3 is TGTGCCAGCAGTGAACTAACTAGCGGGAGTGACGAGCAGTACTTC. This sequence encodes CASSELTSGSDEQYF.

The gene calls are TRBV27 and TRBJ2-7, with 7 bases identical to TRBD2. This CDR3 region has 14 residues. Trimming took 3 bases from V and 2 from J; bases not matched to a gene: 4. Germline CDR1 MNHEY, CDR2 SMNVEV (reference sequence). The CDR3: CASSFASGTYEQYF. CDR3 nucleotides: TGTGCCAGCAGTTTTGCTAGCGGAACCTACGAGCAGTACTTC.

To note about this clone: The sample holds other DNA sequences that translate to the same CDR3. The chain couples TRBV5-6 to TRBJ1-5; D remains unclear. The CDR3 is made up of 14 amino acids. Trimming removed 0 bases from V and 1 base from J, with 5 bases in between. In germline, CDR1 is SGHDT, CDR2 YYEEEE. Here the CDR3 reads CASSLAGSNQPQHF. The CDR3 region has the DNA TGTGCCAGCAGCTTGGCGGGAAGCAATCAGCCCCAGCATTTT.